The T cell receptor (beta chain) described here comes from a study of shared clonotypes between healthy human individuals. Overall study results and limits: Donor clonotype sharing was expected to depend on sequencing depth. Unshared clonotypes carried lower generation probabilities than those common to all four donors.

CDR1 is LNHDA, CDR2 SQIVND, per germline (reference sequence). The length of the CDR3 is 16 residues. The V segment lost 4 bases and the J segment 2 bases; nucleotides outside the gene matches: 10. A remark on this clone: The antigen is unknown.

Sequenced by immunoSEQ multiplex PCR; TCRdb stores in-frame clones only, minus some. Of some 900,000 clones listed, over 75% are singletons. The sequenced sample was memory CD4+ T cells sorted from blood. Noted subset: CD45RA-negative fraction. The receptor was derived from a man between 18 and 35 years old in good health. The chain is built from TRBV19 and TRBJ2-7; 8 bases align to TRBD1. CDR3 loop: CASSTDPLTGAYEQYF. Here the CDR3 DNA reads TGTGCCAGTAGTACGGACCCCCTGACAGGGGCCTACGAGCAGTACTTC.